This is a list of T cell receptor beta chains from one sample in a study of T-cell reconstitution after alpha-beta-depleted transplantation in children. In TCRdb, the PCR reads were re-called with MiXCR into one record per CDR3 protein. The top ten clones hold roughly 28% of a sample with about 980,000 distinct CDR3 sequences, about 31% of them seen once. The sequencing here drew on PBMCs, mostly from graft donor cells, taken 360 days after TCRalphabeta/CD19-depleted stem cell transplant. The receptors come from a boy in the first two years of life who had a stem cell transplant for SCID, so the T cells may come from the graft donor. CDR3s leave out the opening cysteine and the closing phenylalanine or tryptophan. Each record gives: D gene, J gene, V gene, CDR3 protein. The D gene is left open where the match is weak.

-,TRBJ2-5,TRBV9,ASSVNPRGPQETQY
-,TRBJ2-7,TRBV20-1,SARDPWSGSSYEQY
TRBD2,TRBJ2-1,TRBV7-6,ASSLVTRVRLANNEQF
TRBD2,TRBJ2-1,TRBV27,ATRRPGLLYNEQF
-,TRBJ2-4,TRBV15,ATSRDWGPGNIQY
-,TRBJ1-2,TRBV12-3/TRBV12-4,ASSASNRNYGYT
-,TRBJ2-7,TRBV5-6,ASSLQFLYEQY
-,TRBJ2-5,TRBV5-1,ASLGLRGETQY
-,TRBJ2-2,TRBV12-3/TRBV12-4,ASSYARENTGELF
-,TRBJ1-6,TRBV5-1,ASSLVAGLGNSPLH
-,TRBJ2-2,TRBV4-1,ASSPKPTGELF
TRBD2,TRBJ2-7,TRBV5-1,ASSLDPGGSYEQY
-,TRBJ2-5,TRBV20-1,SAVHRWEETQY
-,TRBJ2-1,TRBV5-1,ASSLVWLGNEQF
TRBD1,TRBJ1-2,TRBV20-1,SATLGQGAGGYT
-,TRBJ2-7,TRBV10-3,ATCEVHEQY
-,TRBJ1-3,TRBV4-2,ASSPGGNTIY
-,TRBJ2-1,TRBV29-1,SAAEGPPYNEQF
TRBD1,TRBJ1-1,TRBV19,ASRDDRGGTEAF
-,TRBJ2-3,TRBV20-1,SASSERRGDTQY
-,TRBJ1-1,TRBV6-1,ASMGQLMNTEAF
-,TRBJ2-2,TRBV7-2,ASSATNSNTGELF
-,TRBJ2-7,TRBV7-9,ASSSPFGGPDEQY
TRBD2,TRBJ2-6,TRBV7-9,ASSFWGGKANVLT
-,TRBJ2-1,TRBV7-8,ASSLAQLNNEQF
-,TRBJ2-7,TRBV7-2,ASSLAGTSPYEQY
-,TRBJ1-1,TRBV5-1,ASSLQPGINTEAF
-,TRBJ1-1,TRBV20-1,SATIPRGSAEAF
TRBD1,TRBJ2-5,TRBV5-1,ASSPLTGQETQY
TRBD1,TRBJ2-5,TRBV20-1,SAEAGQGVVKTQY
TRBD1,TRBJ2-5,TRBV7-9,ASSLGDRTGETQY
-,TRBJ2-1,TRBV12-3/TRBV12-4,ASSLGRNRAPSRNEQF
-,TRBJ2-3,TRBV12-3/TRBV12-4,AIDAGAPSTDTQY
-,TRBJ1-3,TRBV15,ATSRDPASSGNTIY
-,TRBJ1-2,TRBV20-1,SASEEGWGYT
TRBD1,TRBJ2-7,TRBV2,ASSAGTGRSYEQY
TRBD1,TRBJ2-1,TRBV11-1,ASSLRFGTGEQF
-,TRBJ2-3,TRBV9,ASSVVDWSTTDTQY
-,TRBJ2-3,TRBV7-9,ASSLSSLVDTQY
-,TRBJ1-3,TRBV12-3/TRBV12-4,ASSFAVGSGNTIY
TRBD2,TRBJ2-3,TRBV7-2,ASRSGGVTDTQY
TRBD1,TRBJ1-5,TRBV4-1,ASSQDVGTGRVQPQH
TRBD1,TRBJ2-5,TRBV4-3,ASSQHETGKETQY
TRBD1,TRBJ2-3,TRBV27,ASSLSGAGGDTQY
-,TRBJ1-3,TRBV7-9,ASSLLYGNTIY